The clone carrying this T cell receptor (beta chain) was detected once. Participants came from about 24 US areas, aged roughly 18 to 95 years. Cohorts were assigned according to the clinical history that participants reported. Cohort 3 recovered donors had two negative PCRs, clearance, or symptom resolution. The data stem from a study of blood T cell repertoires in COVID-19. Trimming left V 0 bases short and J 3 bases short, with 7 bases between. The CDR3 extends over 14 amino acids. CDR1 and CDR2 (germline): SGHDT, YYEEEE. Sequenced by immunoSEQ multiplex PCR; TCRdb stores in-frame clones only, minus some. The table lists roughly 250,000 clones, around 86% of them singletons, with about 1.6% in the top ten.

The receptor was derived from a woman in her forties or fifties who had recovered from COVID-19. Material: PBMCs or T cells enriched from blood (not recorded which). The chain carries TRBV5-6 and TRBJ1-3, with D perhaps matching TRBD1 (5 bases). Here the CDR3 DNA reads TGTGCCAGCAGCTTGGAAGGGGATGGAAACACCATATATTTT. Translation gives CASSLEGDGNTIYF.